Described below is a single T cell receptor (beta chain) sequence and its context. Its antigen is undetermined. The sample contains more than one DNA sequence encoding this CDR3. Some clones are missing from TCRdb's copy, which holds only in-frame ones; the method was immunoSEQ multiplex PCR. Of 1.6 million or so clones in the sample, around 95% were seen once. Per the germline V gene, CDR1 is SGHRS and CDR2 is YFSETQ. V shed 4 bases, J shed 1 base, and the junction held 4 bases outside the gene matches. The CDR3 spans 16 residues. This specimen belongs to a study of shared clonotypes between healthy human individuals. General study results and limits: Incomplete sequencing of sorted subsets was indicated by rarefaction despite large depth.

The chain recombines TRBV5-1 with TRBJ2-5; 13 bases match TRBD2. The receptor was derived from a man aged 25-45 years in good health. The sample taken for sequencing was naive CD4+ T cells sorted from blood. Sample subset: CD45RA+ positively selected. The CDR3 loop reads CASSPRLAGGQETQYF. CDR3 DNA: TGCGCCAGCAGCCCCCGACTAGCGGGGGGCCAAGAGACCCAGTACTTC.